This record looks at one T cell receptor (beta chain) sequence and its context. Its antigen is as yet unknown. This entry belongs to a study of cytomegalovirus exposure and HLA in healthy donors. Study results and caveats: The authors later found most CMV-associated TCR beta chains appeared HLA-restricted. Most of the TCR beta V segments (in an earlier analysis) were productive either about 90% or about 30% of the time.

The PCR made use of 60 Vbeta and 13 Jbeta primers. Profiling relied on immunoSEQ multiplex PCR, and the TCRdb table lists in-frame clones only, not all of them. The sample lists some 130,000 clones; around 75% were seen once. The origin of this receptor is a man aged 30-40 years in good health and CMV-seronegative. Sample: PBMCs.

The CDR3 loop reads CASSLQPGQGGYTF. The DNA of the CDR3 is TGTGCCAGCAGCTTGCAACCGGGACAGGGGGGCTACACCTTC. The chain uses TRBV7-2 and TRBJ1-2; 10 nucleotides line up with TRBD1. The CDR3 consists of 14 residues. J gave up 8 bases and V 3 bases, and 6 bases lay outside the gene matches. The germline V gene has CDR1 SGHTA and CDR2 FQGNSA.